This T cell receptor beta chain stems from a study of CD4 T cell repertoires in COVID-19 (TCRdb year 2021). For the study in its entirety: To analyze cross-reactivity, CFSE-low cells were expanded with IL-2 for 10 days and then labeled again and restimulated with spike proteins from other coronaviruses. In three recovered individuals, the researchers analyzed the TCR Vbeta repertoire of SARS-CoV-2-reactive T cells at the subset level. Naturally processed CD4+ T cell responses to SARS-CoV-2 spike and nucleoprotein were characterized in COVID-19-recovered individuals, and clonal composition was assessed by TCR Vbeta sequencing. What the study reported, not specific to this receptor: Between about 6 and 28% of SARS-CoV-2 clonotypes were also detected in secondary cultures stimulated with SARS-CoV and/or HKU1 spike, a finding consistent with cross-reactivity. Several of the most expanded SARS-CoV-2-reactive clonotypes were present in two or all three memory subsets, which suggests intraclonal diversification.

The time point label here, explained by the study, means: sample from a COVID-19-recovered individual after infection. Patients who had recovered from mild-to-severe COVID-19 served as donors. Memory T cell samples that were not cultured were sequenced immediately after ex vivo isolation. From peripheral blood mononuclear cells, the researchers isolated CD4+ total memory, central memory, effector memory and circulating T follicular helper cells. The method was the immunoSEQ multiplex PCR assay. In the paper's pipeline: To quantify how much the repertoires of different subsets overlapped, the Chao-Jaccard similarity index was used along with counts of shared clonotypes. TCRdb carries this immuneACCESS record with in-frame sequences only. Its versions omit some clonotypes, under half of them owing to an unresolved V gene in the studies checked, with the rest unexplained. Clone size and V and J calls were adopted from that table, with D and trimming inferred from the DNA. A total of 65,000 to 95,000 clones appear in this sample, approximately 83% of them only once. The ten largest account for around 0.6% of the sample.

Worth noting for this clone: The specificity of this receptor is unknown. No quality values exist for individual bases; no much larger clone is one base distant.

Trimmed from V: 5 bases; trimmed from J: 11 bases; junction bases lacking a gene match: 7. The CDR3 has 13 amino acids, counting the end cysteine and phenylalanine. CDR3 DNA only is kept here, 39 bases in frame from base 1. Sequencing used CD4+ T cells from peripheral blood, obtained after recovery from COVID-19. The V and J genes are TRBV12-3 or TRBV12-4 and TRBJ1-4, with TRBD1 identical over 8 junction bases. The sequence was collected from a human donor who had COVID-19. The CDR3: CASSRDRSDKLFF. The nucleotide sequence reads TGTGCCAGCAGTCGGGACAGGTCCGACAAACTGTTTTTT.